This T cell receptor beta chain was captured in a study of T cell responses to AZD1222 COVID-19 vaccine. Turning to the study itself: Second-dose recipients at about 4 or about 12 weeks were treated as one pooled group.

About this clone: Its antigen is unidentified.

Here immunoSEQ multiplex PCR was the method, and the copy in TCRdb shows in-frame clones only, minus some. The sample consists of 130,000 or so clones, about 86% of them appearing once. Overall study results and limits: Per reports, nearly half of all spike-specific TCRs target regions that are unmutated in variants. Across spike, vaccine-associated CD4 TCRs were found, dominant at 160-218 and 743-854. Most donors were white British, females outnumbered males, and clonal diversity was possibly underestimated.

Germline CDR1 reads LGHDT; CDR2 reads YNNKEL (reference sequence). The CDR3 spans 14 residues. The germline V and J ends were trimmed by 2 bases and 7 bases, with 9 bases remaining between them. The sequencing here drew on peripheral blood, taken on day 0 of AZD1222 vaccination. The chain employs TRBV3-1 (or the pseudogene TRBV3-2) and TRBJ1-6, with D unresolved. The sequence was collected from an adult in good health. CDR3 DNA sequence: TGTGCCAGCAGCCAAAGTGATTGGAATTCACCCCTCCACTTT. It yields the protein CASSQSDWNSPLHF.